Below, 15 T cell receptor beta chains from the same sample are listed, as sequenced in a study of shared clonotypes between healthy human individuals. Naive CD8 populations comprised CD45RO-negative cells positively selected for CCR7, excluding terminally differentiated effector memory CD45RA+ cells. This table comes from immunoSEQ multiplex PCR, and its TCRdb copy is limited to in-frame clones, with some not included. The table includes some 740,000 clones, around 92% detected once. The sequenced sample consisted of naive CD8+ T cells sorted from blood. The receptor source for this set is a man aged 25-45 years in good health.

This clone has a single count. This sequence joins TRBV19 and TRBJ2-2, with TRBD2 identical over 11 bases. J lost 1 base, V lost 10 bases, and 5 bases had no gene match. The CDR3 is 15 residues long. The germline V gene encodes CDR1 LNHDA and CDR2 SQIVND (reference sequence). The CDR3 is CATSGLAGNTGELFF. The DNA for the CDR3 is TGTGCCACCTCCGGACTAGCGGGGAACACCGGGGAGCTGTTTTTT.

The chain uses TRBV27 and TRBJ2-7; no clear D. CDR1 and CDR2 from the germline V gene are MNHEY and SMNVEV (reference sequence). CDR3 length: 15 residues. V was trimmed by 3 bases and J by 4 bases, leaving 16 bases between them. The CDR3 DNA reads as TGTGCCAGCAGTTTGTCCCCATGGCAGGAATACGAGCAGTACTTC. Translation gives CASSLSPWQEYEQYF.

In DNA form, the CDR3 reads TGTGCCAGCAGCGTCGGGCAGTCTAGCGGGGAGACCCAGTACTTC. Its translation: CASSVGQSSGETQYF. This rearrangement joins TRBV9 to TRBJ2-5; the match to TRBD2 covers 8 bases. The CDR3 consists of 15 residues. The germline gives CDR1 SGDLS, CDR2 YYNGEE. V trimming: 2 bases; J trimming: 5 bases; junction bases outside the gene matches: 8.

This chain joins TRBV7-9 and TRBJ2-2; the match to TRBD2 covers 7 bases. This CDR3 has 13 amino acids. Trimming at V came to 8 bases and at J to 3 bases, leaving 3 bases not matched to a gene. Germline CDR1 reads SEHNR; CDR2 reads FQNEAQ (reference sequence). The CDR3 bases are TGTGCCAGCGCTGGGGGGGACACCGGGGAGCTGTTTTTT. This translates into CASAGGDTGELFF.

The chain is built from TRBV18 and TRBJ2-5; D not certain. Germline-derived CDR1 and CDR2 are KGHSH and LQKENI. The CDR3 length is 14 residues. Trimming took 2 bases from V and 1 from J, leaving 8 bases between them. CDR3 loop: CASSPETLQETQYF. The CDR3 coding sequence is TGTGCCAGCTCACCAGAGACACTCCAAGAGACCCAGTACTTC.

The J gene is TRBJ1-3, the V gene TRBV7-3; weak D call: TRBD1 (5 bases). This CDR3 is 18 amino acids long. V lost 5 bases and J lost 4, with 24 bases in between. Germline V gene data show CDR1 as SGHTA and CDR2 as FQGTGA. CDR3 in amino acids: CASSPPRGRTSGGNTIYF. Written as DNA, the CDR3 is TGTGCCAGCAGCCCGCCTCGGGGCAGAACATCGGGAGGAAACACCATATATTTT.

The count of this clone is one. V usage is TRBV2 and J usage is TRBJ2-6, with TRBD1 matching 9 bases. From germline, CDR1 is SNHLY and CDR2 FYNNEI. This CDR3 region has 19 residues. Trimming removed 7 bases from V and 1 base from J; junction bases left unmatched: 14. The chain's CDR3 is CASTDPGQGLLSGANVLTF. The CDR3 nucleotides are TGTGCCAGCACCGACCCGGGACAGGGTCTACTATCTGGGGCCAACGTCCTGACTTTC.

This rearrangement joins TRBV28 to TRBJ2-7; 9 bases fit TRBD2. This CDR3 region has 18 residues. Germline CDR1 reads MDHEN; CDR2 reads SYDVKM. Germline trimming cut 5 bases from V and 5 bases from J; bases unmatched to any gene: 19. The CDR3: CASSDRASTGTSIHEQYF. The CDR3 nucleotides are TGTGCCAGCAGTGACAGGGCTTCTACCGGGACTAGCATCCACGAGCAGTACTTC. The full variable domain, its missing parts supplied by reference TRBV28 and TRBJ2-7, is DVKVTQSSRYLVKRTGEKVFLECVQDMDHENMFWYRQDPGLGLRLIYFSYDVKMKEKGDIPEGYSVSREKKERFSLILESASTNQTSMYLCASSDRASTGTSIHEQYFGPGTRLTVT.

The chain employs TRBV5-1 and TRBJ2-1; perhaps TRBD2 as D (6 bases). The germline V gene encodes CDR1 SGHRS and CDR2 YFSETQ. V was trimmed by 4 bases and J by 5 bases, leaving 16 bases between them. The CDR3 has 15 amino acids. CDR3 protein: CASSLLQRVDNEQFF. CDR3 DNA: TGCGCCAGCAGCCTCCTCCAGCGGGTGGACAATGAGCAGTTCTTC.

The V gene is TRBV28, the J gene TRBJ2-1; 8 bases align to TRBD2. CDR1 and CDR2 from the germline V gene are MDHEN and SYDVKM. The CDR3 is made up of 15 amino acids. The junction had 11 bases not matched to a gene; V was cut back by 3 bases and J by 10 bases. CDR3 residues: CASSFPGGREKEQFF. The CDR3 DNA follows: TGTGCCAGCAGTTTTCCGGGAGGGAGGGAAAAAGAGCAGTTCTTC.

The chain employs TRBV9 and TRBJ1-2, with D unclear. There are 15 residues in the CDR3. CDR1 is SGDLS and CDR2 is YYNGEE in the germline V gene. Trimming removed 0 bases at V and 6 bases at J, with 15 bases between. In DNA, the CDR3 is TGTGCCAGCAGCGTAGGGGCAGACGTCAGCCATGGCTACACCTTC. Translation gives CASSVGADVSHGYTF.

V is TRBV9 and J is TRBJ2-1; D not resolved. Trimming left V 0 bases short and J 5 bases short, with 9 bases between. The CDR3 is 14 amino acids. Germline-derived CDR1 and CDR2 are SGDLS and YYNGEE. The CDR3 loop is CASSVEWADNEQFF. The CDR3, as DNA: TGTGCCAGCAGCGTAGAATGGGCCGACAATGAGCAGTTCTTC.

The chain uses TRBV5-4 and TRBJ2-7; 10 nucleotides agree with TRBD1. J lost 2 bases, V lost 7 bases, and 12 bases had no gene match. The V gene's germline CDR1 is SGHNT and CDR2 YYREEE (reference sequence). The CDR3 consists of 16 residues. CDR3 nucleotides: TGTGCCAGCCAGGTGGTGGGACAGGGGCTTACCTACGAGCAGTACTTC. This translates into CASQVVGQGLTYEQYF.

This chain links TRBV5-1 with TRBJ2-6; D is tentatively TRBD1 or TRBD2 (6 bases each). The CDR3 is made up of 17 amino acids. The germline V and J ends were trimmed by 9 bases and 0 bases, with 19 bases remaining between them. Germline loops: CDR1 SGHRS, CDR2 YFSETQ. CDR3 region: CATGFGGGHSGANVLTF. The CDR3 DNA sequence: TGCGCCACCGGCTTTGGAGGGGGTCACTCTGGGGCCAACGTCCTGACTTTC. The full variable domain, with the rest looked up from reference TRBV5-1 and TRBJ2-6, is KAGVTQTPRYLIKTRGQQVTLSCSPISGHRSVSWYQQTPGQGLQFLFEYFSETQRNKGNFPGRFSGRQFSNSRSEMNVSTLELGDSALYLCATGFGGGHSGANVLTFGAGSRLTVL.

Only a few counts were recorded for this clone. CDR3 DNA: TGTGCCACCAGCGTAGGTCTCAGCTCCTACAATGAGCAGTTCTTC. Residues: CATSVGLSSYNEQFF. The gene calls are TRBV19 and TRBJ2-1; D is unresolved. From germline, CDR1 is LNHDA and CDR2 SQIVND (reference sequence). V lost 10 bases, J lost 0 bases, and 16 bases lay in between. This CDR3 contains 15 residues.